Below, 18 T cell receptor beta chains from the same sample are listed, as sequenced in a study of blood T cell repertoires in COVID-19. Repertoires were generated with immunoSEQ multiplex PCR, while TCRdb's copy carries only in-frame clones and drops some. The table lists 160,000 or so clones, roughly nine tenths of them singletons. What was sequenced was peripheral blood. The origin of the receptors is a woman aged 70-85 years with acute or convalescent COVID-19.

This rearrangement joins TRBV6-6 to TRBJ2-5; 11 bases are shared with TRBD1. CDR1 is MNHNY and CDR2 is SVGAGI in the germline V gene (reference sequence). The CDR3 totals 14 residues. The V segment lost 6 bases and the J segment 6 bases; nucleotides outside the gene matches: 6. The CDR3 protein is CASRSGTGGKTQYF. CDR3 nucleotide sequence: TGTGCCAGCAGATCCGGGACAGGGGGAAAGACCCAGTACTTC.

The chain joins TRBV11-3 to TRBJ2-5; TRBD1 aligns across 8 bases. Germline loops: CDR1 SGHNT, CDR2 YENEEA. This CDR3 is 12 amino acids long. V gave up 5 bases and J gave up 9 bases; unmatched junction bases: 5. The CDR3 reads CASSTRQGPQYF. CDR3 nucleotides: TGTGCCAGCAGCACCAGACAGGGGCCCCAGTACTTC.

J is TRBJ1-1 and V is TRBV5-1, with 7 bases that match TRBD1. The trim removed 0 bases at V and 0 bases at J, leaving 2 bases unmatched. Per the germline V gene, CDR1 is SGHRS and CDR2 is YFSETQ. The length of the CDR3 is 15 residues. The CDR3 spells CASSLATGMNTEAFF. The CDR3, as DNA: TGCGCCAGCAGCTTGGCGACAGGGATGAACACTGAAGCTTTCTTT.

The rearrangement links TRBV3-1 (or the pseudogene TRBV3-2) to TRBJ1-1; D not certain. This CDR3 spans 16 amino acids. The germline gives CDR1 LGHDT, CDR2 YNNKEL (reference sequence). Trimming pared 0 bases from V and 2 bases from J, leaving 13 bases between. The DNA for the CDR3 is TGTGCCAGCAGCCAAGATCCGCTGCCAGTAAACACTGAAGCTTTCTTT. This translates into CASSQDPLPVNTEAFF.

The rearrangement links TRBV7-9 to TRBJ1-3; 12 bases align to TRBD1. The CDR3 sequence is 18 residues long. Germline loops: CDR1 SEHNR, CDR2 FQNEAQ (reference sequence). The V gene end was trimmed by 5 bases and the J gene end by 0 bases; junction bases not matched to a gene: 8. The CDR3 nucleotides read TGTGCCAGCAGCCTTGGGACAGGGGGCCTAAGCTCTGGAAACACCATATATTTT. Translation: CASSLGTGGLSSGNTIYF.

V is TRBV6-5 and J is TRBJ1-5; a possible D gene is TRBD1 (6 bases). The CDR3 covers 14 residues. Germline CDR1 is MNHEY and CDR2 is SVGAGI. V lost 6 bases to trimming and J lost 9 bases, with 18 bases between them. Here the CDR3 reads CASRSGRGSSPQHF. CDR3 DNA: TGTGCCAGCAGGAGTGGCAGGGGATCTTCGCCCCAGCATTTT.

The gene calls are TRBV29-1 and TRBJ2-1, with 7 bases identical to TRBD1. The V gene end was trimmed by 1 base and the J gene end by 3 bases; junction bases not matched to a gene: 3. This CDR3 has 14 amino acids. CDR1 and CDR2 from the germline V gene are SQVTM and ANQGSEA. The CDR3 DNA is TGCAGCGTTGAAGGCCAGGGGGTCTACAATGAGCAGTTCTTC. This gives the protein CSVEGQGVYNEQFF.

The chain has TRBV5-1 and TRBJ2-1; D gene ambiguous. Germline lookup yields CDR1 SGHRS and CDR2 YFSETQ. There are 16 residues in the CDR3. The V gene lost 1 base and the J gene lost 4 bases, with 15 bases spanning the gap. This CDR3 is CASSLLSRSGYNEQFF. In DNA form, the CDR3 reads TGCGCCAGCAGCTTGCTATCCAGGTCCGGTTACAATGAGCAGTTCTTC.

This chain links TRBV19 with TRBJ1-1, with a weak D call TRBD1 (5 bases). Germline values: CDR1 LNHDA, CDR2 SQIVND (reference sequence). The CDR3 length is 14 residues. V was pared by 7 bases and J by 0 bases, with 12 bases between. The CDR3 DNA reads TGTGCCAGTACCCAACAGGAGATGAACACTGAAGCTTTCTTT. This gives the protein CASTQQEMNTEAFF. Together with reference TRBV19 and TRBJ1-1, the CDR3 gives the full variable domain: DGGITQSPKYLFRKEGQNVTLSCEQNLNHDAMYWYRQDPGQGLRLIYYSQIVNDFQKGDIAEGYSVSREKKESFPLTVTSAQKNPTAFYLCASTQQEMNTEAFFGQGTRLTVV.

V is TRBV6-1 and J is TRBJ2-4; no firm D call. CDR3 length: 16 amino acids. Germline CDR1 and CDR2: MNHNS and SASEGT. Between the trimmed V and J ends, which lost 0 bases and 6 bases, there was a span of 15 bases. The CDR3 protein is CASSEALLVSGNIQYF. The CDR3 coding sequence is TGTGCCAGCAGTGAAGCGCTTCTTGTCTCGGGAAACATTCAGTACTTC.

The chain combines TRBV19 with TRBJ1-5; 7 nucleotides align to TRBD1. Looked up from germline, CDR1 is LNHDA and CDR2 is SQIVND (reference sequence). The CDR3 runs 18 residues. Trimming at V came to 4 bases and at J to 0 bases, leaving 12 bases not matched to a gene. CDR3 protein: CASSKDTGVRYSNQPQHF. DNA for the CDR3: TGTGCCAGTAGTAAAGACACAGGGGTCCGCTATAGCAATCAGCCCCAGCATTTT.

The V call is TRBV4-1, the J call TRBJ1-4, with 7 bases aligning to TRBD1. Trimming took 3 bases from V and 4 from J; bases not matched to a gene: 5. Germline V lookup: CDR1 MGHRA, CDR2 YSYEKL. The CDR3 runs 15 residues. The CDR3 reads CASSQIGTVNEKLFF. CDR3 bases: TGCGCCAGCAGCCAGATCGGGACAGTTAATGAAAAACTGTTTTTT.

V is TRBV6-2 or TRBV6-3 and J is TRBJ1-2; 10 bases align to TRBD1. The CDR3 extends over 16 amino acids. CDR1 and CDR2 (germline): MNHEY, SVGEGT. Germline trimming cut 0 bases from V and 4 bases from J; bases unmatched to any gene: 5. CDR3 residues: CASSYSKGQGVYGYTF. CDR3 nucleotide sequence: TGTGCCAGCAGTTACTCGAAAGGACAGGGGGTCTATGGCTACACCTTC.

This chain links TRBV9 with TRBJ2-1, with D perhaps TRBD2 (6 bases). Germline V gene sequence: CDR1 SGDLS, CDR2 YYNGEE. Trimming left V 4 bases short and J 2 bases short, with 16 bases between. CDR3 size: 16 residues. CDR3 in amino acids: CASSTRTTQTYNEQFF. CDR3 DNA sequence: TGTGCCAGCAGCACCCGGACTACACAAACCTACAATGAGCAGTTCTTC.

The genes are TRBV23-1 and TRBJ2-2; 9 bases map to TRBD1. TRBV23-1 carries the ORF label, with uncertain function. The CDR3 is made up of 17 amino acids. The junction had 9 bases not matched to a gene; V was cut back by 0 bases and J by 7 bases. As DNA, the CDR3 is TGCGCCAGCAGTCAATCGAACCCTGGACAGGGGAGCGGGGAGCTGTTTTTT. Its protein is CASSQSNPGQGSGELFF.

The V and J genes are TRBV5-3 and TRBJ2-7; D might be TRBD2 (5 bases). TRBV5-3 belongs to the ORF category, with a function that is uncertain. CDR3 length equals 14 residues. Between the trimmed V and J ends, which lost 0 bases and 3 bases, there was a span of 10 bases. For the CDR3, the DNA is TGTGCCAGAAGCTTGGTTCTAGCCCTCTACGAGCAGTACTTC. Its protein is CARSLVLALYEQYF.

This clone was counted a few times. V and J are TRBV22-1 and TRBJ1-4; the table gives TRBD1 as D, unverified against the DNA. TRBV22-1 is classified as a pseudogene. The CDR3 totals 19 residues. CDR3 residues: CPGSTRSGASTGVREKLFF. The DNA for the CDR3 is TGTCCTGGGAGCACCCGATCGGGGGCTTCGACAGGGGTAAGAGAAAAACTGTTTTTT.

A single count supports this clone. The V gene is TRBV6-2 or TRBV6-3, the J gene TRBJ2-4, with a tentative D call TRBD2 (5 bases). Trimming took off 4 bases at V and 3 bases at J, with 10 bases between the two ends. This CDR3 has 14 residues. Germline V CDR1 and CDR2: MNHEY, SVGEGT. CDR3: CASSFTGVKNIQYF. CDR3 coding DNA: TGTGCCAGCAGTTTCACCGGGGTCAAAAACATTCAGTACTTC.